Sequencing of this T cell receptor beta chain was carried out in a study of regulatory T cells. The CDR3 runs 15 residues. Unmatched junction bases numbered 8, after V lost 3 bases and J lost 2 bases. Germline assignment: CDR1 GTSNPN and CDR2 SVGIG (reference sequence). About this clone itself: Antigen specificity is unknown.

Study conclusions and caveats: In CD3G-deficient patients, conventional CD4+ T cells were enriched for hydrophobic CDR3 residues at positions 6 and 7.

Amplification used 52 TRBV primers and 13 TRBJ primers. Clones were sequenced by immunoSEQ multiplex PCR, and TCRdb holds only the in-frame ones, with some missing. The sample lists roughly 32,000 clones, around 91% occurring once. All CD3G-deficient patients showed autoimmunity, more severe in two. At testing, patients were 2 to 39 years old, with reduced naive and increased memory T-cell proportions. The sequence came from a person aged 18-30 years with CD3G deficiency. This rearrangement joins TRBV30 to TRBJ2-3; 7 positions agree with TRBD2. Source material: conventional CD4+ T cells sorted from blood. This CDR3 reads CAWSRGSGTTDTQYF. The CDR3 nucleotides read TGTGCCTGGAGCCGCGGGAGCGGTACCACAGATACGCAGTATTTT. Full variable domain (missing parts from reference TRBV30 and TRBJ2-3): SQTIHQWPATLVQPVGSPLSLECTVEGTSNPNLYWYRQAAGRGLQLLFYSVGIGQISSEVPQNLSASRPQDRQFILSSKKLLLSDSGFYLCAWSRGSGTTDTQYFGPGTRLTVL.